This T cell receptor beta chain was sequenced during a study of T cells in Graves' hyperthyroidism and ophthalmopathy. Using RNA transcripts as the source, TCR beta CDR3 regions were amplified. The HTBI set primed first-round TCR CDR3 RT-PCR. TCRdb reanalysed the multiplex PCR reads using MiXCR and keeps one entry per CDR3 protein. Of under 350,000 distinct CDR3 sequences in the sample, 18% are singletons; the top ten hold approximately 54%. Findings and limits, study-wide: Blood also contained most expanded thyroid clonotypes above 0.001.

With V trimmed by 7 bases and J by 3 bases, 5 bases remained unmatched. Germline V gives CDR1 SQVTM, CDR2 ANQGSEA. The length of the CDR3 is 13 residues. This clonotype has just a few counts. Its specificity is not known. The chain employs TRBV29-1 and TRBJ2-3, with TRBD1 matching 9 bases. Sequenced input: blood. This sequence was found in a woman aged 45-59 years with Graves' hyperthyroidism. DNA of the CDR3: TGCAGCGCCGGGACAGGGAAGACAGATACGCAGTATTTT. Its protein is CSAGTGKTDTQYF.